This entry describes one T cell receptor (beta chain). Antigen: not known. The trim removed 5 bases at V and 4 bases at J, leaving 18 bases unmatched. The length of the CDR3 is 19 residues. The V gene's germline CDR1 is SGHTA and CDR2 FQGNSA. This sample was included in a study of T-cell memory formation after mild COVID-19. For the study at large: TCR clusters were largely donor specific. Study results and caveats: CD4+ contracting clones lay mainly in CM and EM, CD8+ ones in EMRA.

MiXCR, run by TCRdb on the 5' RACE reads, gives a single entry per CDR3 protein. The table records 390,000 or so distinct CDR3 sequences, approximately 16% of them present only once. The sequencing sample was made of PBMCs or a T cell subset sorted from them (not recorded which). This chain connects TRBV7-2 to TRBJ2-3, with 10 nucleotides matching TRBD1. The TCR originated in a man between 18 and 35 years old who had mild COVID-19 (a few samples of this study predate the infection). Cell type and time point are not known. CDR3 residues: CASSARRAGTGEKADTQYF. In DNA, the CDR3 is TGTGCCAGCAGCGCCAGGCGGGCGGGGACAGGGGAGAAGGCAGATACGCAGTATTTT.